The entry that follows covers one T cell receptor beta chain sequence. Its antigen is unidentified. The sample originates from a study of T-cell memory formation after mild COVID-19. About the study: TCR clusters showed largely donor specificity.

Study findings and constraints: Most CD4+ clones that shrank were in CM and EM, while CD8+ ones turned up in EMRA. CD4+ bias marked clones expanding day 15 to 37, unlike balanced contracting clones.

The V and J ends lost 0 bases and 5 bases, in that order; junction bases with no gene match: 7. Germline V CDR1 and CDR2: LGHNA, YSLEER. The CDR3 spans 16 residues. TCRdb reanalysed the 5' RACE reads using MiXCR and keeps one entry per CDR3 protein. This sample has 190,000 or so distinct CDR3 sequences, with roughly a fifth found just once. The rearrangement uses TRBV4-3 and TRBJ2-3, with 8 bases that match TRBD2. The TCR was taken from an adult woman who had mild COVID-19 (a few samples of this study predate the infection). Cell type and time point are not known. The sequencing input was PBMCs or a T cell subset sorted from them (not recorded which). The CDR3 coding sequence is TGCGCCAGCAGCCAAGATGGAAGCGGGAGTCAAGATACGCAGTATTTT. This translates into CASSQDGSGSQDTQYF.